The T cell receptor (beta chain) described here comes from a study of cytomegalovirus exposure and HLA in healthy donors. The repertoire was sequenced with immunoSEQ multiplex PCR; TCRdb's copy has only in-frame clones and lacks some. The repertoire has 250,000 to 300,000 clones, just over 85% of them found once; the top ten carry 0.95% to 1.1%. Trimming shortened V by 6 bases and J by 7 bases, and 15 bases separated the two germline ends. The germline V gene has CDR1 MDHEN and CDR2 SYDVKM. The CDR3 extends over 13 amino acids. This receptor was identified in a woman younger than 30 in good health and CMV-seronegative. Sample: PBMCs. The chain has TRBV28 and TRBJ1-1, with a tentative D call TRBD1 (6 bases). The CDR3 bases are TGTGCCAGCAGCCCAGGGGAGGGTATTGAAGCTTTCTTT. Protein sequence: CASSPGEGIEAFF. The whole variable domain, filled in from reference TRBV28 and TRBJ1-1, reads DVKVTQSSRYLVKRTGEKVFLECVQDMDHENMFWYRQDPGLGLRLIYFSYDVKMKEKGDIPEGYSVSREKKERFSLILESASTNQTSMYLCASSPGEGIEAFFGQGTRLTVV.